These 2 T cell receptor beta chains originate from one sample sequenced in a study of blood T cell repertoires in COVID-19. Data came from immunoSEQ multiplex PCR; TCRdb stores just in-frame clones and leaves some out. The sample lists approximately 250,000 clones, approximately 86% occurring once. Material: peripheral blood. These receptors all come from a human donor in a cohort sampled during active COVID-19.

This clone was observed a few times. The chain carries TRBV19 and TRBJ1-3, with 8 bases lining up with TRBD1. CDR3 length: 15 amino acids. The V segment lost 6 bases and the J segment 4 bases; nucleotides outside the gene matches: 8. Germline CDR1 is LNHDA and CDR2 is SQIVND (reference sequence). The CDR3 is CASSPRGPLGNTIYF. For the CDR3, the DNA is TGTGCCAGTAGCCCCAGGGGGCCTCTGGGAAACACCATATATTTT.

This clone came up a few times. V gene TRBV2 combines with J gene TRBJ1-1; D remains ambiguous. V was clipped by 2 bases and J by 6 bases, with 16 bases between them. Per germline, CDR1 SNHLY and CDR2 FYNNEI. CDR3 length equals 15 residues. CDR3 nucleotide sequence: TGTGCCAGCAGTGAAATCCGGCCCAGGCTCTCTGAAGCTTTCTTT. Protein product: CASSEIRPRLSEAFF. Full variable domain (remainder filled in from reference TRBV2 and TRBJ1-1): EPEVTQTPSHQVTQMGQEVILRCVPISNHLYFYWYRQILGQKVEFLVSFYNNEISEKSEIFDDQFSVERPDGSNFTLKIRSTKLEDSAMYFCASSEIRPRLSEAFFGQGTRLTVV.